Shown below are 6 T cell receptor beta chains from a single sample sequenced in a study of cytomegalovirus exposure and HLA in healthy donors. Primers included in the PCR were 60 Vbeta and 13 Jbeta primers. Profiling relied on immunoSEQ multiplex PCR, and the TCRdb table lists in-frame clones only, not all of them. The profile shows roughly 170,000 clones, 70% to 85% of them singletons. The sample consisted of PBMCs. Source of these receptors: a man aged 18 to 30 in good health and CMV-seronegative.

This clone was counted a single time. The rearrangement links TRBV2 to TRBJ2-3; D call uncertain. V lost 2 bases and J 2 bases, leaving 8 bases between the germline ends. The CDR3 contains 14 residues. Germline values: CDR1 SNHLY, CDR2 FYNNEI. The CDR3: CASSEYRYTDTQYF. The CDR3, as DNA: TGTGCCAGCAGTGAATACAGATACACAGATACGCAGTATTTT.

The chain combines TRBV5-6 with TRBJ2-7; a possible D gene is TRBD1 (6 bases). The CDR3 is 16 amino acids. V lost 3 bases and J 3 bases, leaving 19 bases between the germline ends. CDR1 and CDR2 (germline): SGHDT, YYEEEE. The CDR3 sequence: CASSSYLRQDNYEQYF. As DNA, the CDR3 is TGTGCCAGCAGCTCCTACCTTCGACAGGACAACTACGAGCAGTACTTC.

The chain carries TRBV5-1 and TRBJ2-5; D possibly corresponds to TRBD2 (6 bases). The germline gives CDR1 SGHRS, CDR2 YFSETQ. This CDR3 spans 18 amino acids. The V gene lost 4 bases and the J gene lost 1 base, with 23 bases spanning the gap. The CDR3 reads CASSRDLTGTSTQETQYF. The CDR3, as DNA: TGCGCCAGCAGCCGAGACCTCACCGGTACTAGCACCCAAGAGACCCAGTACTTC.

The V and J genes are TRBV13 and TRBJ1-2; TRBD1 matches 9 bases. V lost 6 bases, J lost 7 bases, and 12 bases stayed unmatched. CDR1 PRHDT and CDR2 FYEKMQ come from the germline V gene (reference sequence). This CDR3 has 15 residues. The CDR3 DNA follows: TGTGCCAGCAGACAGTCGGGACAGGGATCCGCTGGCTACACCTTC. It codes for CASRQSGQGSAGYTF.

V is TRBV6-1 and J is TRBJ2-5, with 8 bases matching TRBD2. This CDR3 has 15 amino acids. V gave up 6 bases and J gave up 2 bases; unmatched junction bases: 8. From germline, CDR1 is MNHNS and CDR2 SASEGT. CDR3 in DNA: TGTGCCAGCAGCGCTAGTACTAGCGGACAAGAGACCCAGTACTTC. It yields the protein CASSASTSGQETQYF.

This clone was counted only a few times. The chain is built from TRBV4-1 and TRBJ1-3; D remains unclear. In germline, CDR1 is MGHRA, CDR2 YSYEKL. The CDR3 runs 16 residues. V lost 1 base and J lost 2, with 12 bases in between. This CDR3 reads CASSQVVTTTGNTIYF. As DNA, the CDR3 is TGCGCCAGCAGCCAAGTGGTGACAACCACTGGAAACACCATATATTTT.